These 8 T cell receptor beta chains were all obtained from the same sample, sequenced in a study of cytomegalovirus exposure and HLA in healthy donors. 13 Jbeta primers and 60 Vbeta primers were used for the PCR. Profiled with immunoSEQ multiplex PCR; TCRdb holds only in-frame clones, not every one. Of about 130,000 clones listed, around 80% are singletons. The sample taken for sequencing was PBMCs. These receptors were collected from a man aged 25-45 years in good health.

The rearrangement uses TRBV2 and TRBJ2-2, with 12 bases lining up with TRBD2. There are 14 residues in the CDR3. CDR1 and CDR2 from the germline V gene are SNHLY and FYNNEI. The V and J ends lost 7 bases and 7 bases, in that order; junction bases with no gene match: 4. The CDR3 nucleotides read TGTGCCAGCACGCTAGCGGGAGGGTTCGGGGAGCTGTTTTTT. It translates to CASTLAGGFGELFF. Full variable domain (rest looked up from reference TRBV2 and TRBJ2-2): EPEVTQTPSHQVTQMGQEVILRCVPISNHLYFYWYRQILGQKVEFLVSFYNNEISEKSEIFDDQFSVERPDGSNFTLKIRSTKLEDSAMYFCASTLAGGFGELFFGEGSRLTVL.

The chain is built from TRBV6-4 and TRBJ2-3; 11 bases map to TRBD2. J gave up 2 bases and V 3 bases, and 4 bases lay outside the gene matches. The CDR3 runs 16 residues. The germline V gene encodes CDR1 MRHNA and CDR2 SNTAGT. CDR3 sequence: CASSEGTSGHTDTQYF. The DNA for the CDR3 is TGTGCCAGCAGTGAAGGGACTAGCGGACACACAGATACGCAGTATTTT.

The gene calls are TRBV6-6 and TRBJ1-3; D unresolved. Trimming removed 0 bases at V and 7 bases at J, with 13 bases between. CDR3 length: 15 residues. The germline V gene has CDR1 MNHNY and CDR2 SVGAGI (reference sequence). The DNA of the CDR3 is TGTGCCAGCAGTTACTCCCCGACGGTCGGGAACACCATATATTTT. Its protein is CASSYSPTVGNTIYF.

The chain links TRBV6-5 to TRBJ1-1, with 9 bases matching TRBD1. Germline V gene data show CDR1 as MNHEY and CDR2 as SVGAGI. This CDR3 spans 14 amino acids. V lost 5 bases to trimming and J lost 3 bases; unmatched junction nucleotides: 4. The CDR3 nucleotides are TGTGCCAGCAGTAGGGACAGGGTGGACACTGAAGCTTTCTTT. It encodes CASSRDRVDTEAFF.

The chain has TRBV19 and TRBJ2-7; 11 bases align to TRBD1. After removal of 6 bases from V and 9 bases from J, the junction contained 13 bases not matched to a gene. Germline loops: CDR1 LNHDA, CDR2 SQIVND (reference sequence). The CDR3 runs 15 residues. For the CDR3, the DNA is TGTGCCAGTAGCTCAACCGGGACAGGGGGTAAAGTGCAGTACTTC. It is translated as CASSSTGTGGKVQYF.

The chain employs TRBV2 and TRBJ1-2; a possible D gene is TRBD1 (5 bases). This CDR3 comprises 13 residues. Germline V CDR1 and CDR2: SNHLY, FYNNEI. Trimming left V 8 bases short and J 2 bases short, with 12 bases between. The CDR3: CASLPQGNYGYTF. The CDR3, as DNA: TGTGCCAGCCTCCCCCAGGGAAACTATGGCTACACCTTC.

This clone was detected once. V usage is TRBV28 and J usage is TRBJ2-3; 10 bases align to TRBD2. From germline, CDR1 is MDHEN and CDR2 SYDVKM. With 3 bases clipped from V and 5 bases from J, the junction kept 8 bases outside the gene matches. The CDR3 length is 16 residues. The CDR3 reads CASSFPLAGEKDTQYF. The DNA of the CDR3 is TGTGCCAGCAGTTTTCCCCTAGCGGGAGAGAAAGATACGCAGTATTTT.

This rearrangement joins TRBV7-2 to TRBJ1-2; TRBD1 might be the D (6 bases). The CDR3 sequence is 13 residues long. Germline V gene data show CDR1 as SGHTA and CDR2 as FQGNSA. With 4 bases removed from V and 4 bases from J, the gap between germline ends came to 10 bases. The DNA for the CDR3 is TGTGCCAGCAGCTCCGGGACATTCTATGGCTACACCTTC. Its protein is CASSSGTFYGYTF.